The 29 T cell receptor beta chains presented below share a single source sample, sequenced in a study of shared clonotypes between healthy human individuals. Assay used: immunoSEQ multiplex PCR; TCRdb lists only in-frame clones, some missing. The sample has more than 600,000 clones, 90% to 95% seen once. CD8 cells regarded as naive lacked CD45RO, were positively chosen for CCR7, and omitted terminally differentiated effector memory CD45RA+ cells. The sample was naive CD8+ T cells sorted from blood. The receptors stem from a man younger than 45 in good health.

V usage is TRBV21-1 and J usage is TRBJ2-1; the table names TRBD2, a call not compared with the DNA. TRBV21-1 is assigned pseudogene status. The CDR3 extends over 16 amino acids. CDR3 sequence reads: CASSKSPLAGADEQFF. The CDR3 DNA is TGTGCCAGCAGTAAAAGCCCGCTAGCGGGAGCCGATGAGCAGTTCTTC.

V usage is TRBV6-1 and J usage is TRBJ2-7, with D tentatively TRBD2 (5 bases). The V end lost 6 bases, the J end lost 3 bases, and 15 bases lay between the germline ends. Germline lookup yields CDR1 MNHNS and CDR2 SASEGT. The CDR3 extends over 14 amino acids. For the CDR3, the DNA is TGTGCCAGCAGCGGAGGCCTGAGTATCTACGAGCAGTACTTC. This translates into CASSGGLSIYEQYF.

J is TRBJ2-7 and V is TRBV29-1; TRBD1 matches 7 bases. The CDR3 extends over 13 amino acids. Germline V CDR1 and CDR2: SQVTM, ANQGSEA. The CDR3 here is CSTSGTATYEQYF. CDR3 DNA sequence: TGCAGTACTTCCGGGACAGCCACCTACGAGCAGTACTTC.

The gene calls are TRBV9 and TRBJ2-1; TRBD1 agrees at 9 bases. Trimming removed 3 bases from V and 3 bases from J; junction bases left unmatched: 7. CDR1 SGDLS and CDR2 YYNGEE come from the germline V gene. The CDR3 is 16 residues long. CDR3 residues: CASSDGTGIGYNEQFF. The CDR3 DNA reads TGTGCCAGCAGCGACGGGACAGGGATAGGCTACAATGAGCAGTTCTTC.

The V call is TRBV4-1, the J call TRBJ1-5; D possibly corresponds to TRBD1 (6 bases). The germline gives CDR1 MGHRA, CDR2 YSYEKL. With 4 bases removed from V and 0 bases from J, the gap between germline ends came to 13 bases. This CDR3 contains 16 residues. The CDR3 nucleotides read TGCGCCAGCAGCCTAATATCGGACAGTAGCAATCAGCCCCAGCATTTT. Its translation is CASSLISDSSNQPQHF.

The chain combines TRBV5-6 with TRBJ1-1; D might be TRBD1 (6 bases). V lost 3 bases and J lost 10, with 13 bases in between. The CDR3 has 12 residues. CDR1 is SGHDT, CDR2 YYEEEE, per germline. The CDR3 here is CASSSLDSAAFF. CDR3 sequence (DNA): TGTGCCAGCAGCTCCCTGGACAGCGCAGCTTTCTTT.

The chain uses TRBV7-6 and TRBJ2-1; TRBD2 agrees at 10 bases. This CDR3 region has 14 residues. Trimming cost V 5 bases and J 8 bases; bases outside gene matches: 6. Germline V CDR1 and CDR2: SGHVS, FNYEAQ. The CDR3 reads CASSEAGGFYEQFF. DNA of the CDR3: TGTGCCAGCAGCGAAGCGGGAGGGTTCTATGAGCAGTTCTTC.

The chain links TRBV9 to TRBJ2-5; D possibly uses TRBD1 or TRBD2 (5 bases each). The V gene lost 2 bases and the J gene lost 2 bases, with 19 bases spanning the gap. Germline CDR1 and CDR2: SGDLS and YYNGEE. CDR3 size: 17 residues. The chain's CDR3 is CASSVGEFDSYQETQYF. The CDR3 coding sequence is TGTGCCAGCAGCGTTGGGGAGTTCGACAGCTATCAAGAGACCCAGTACTTC.

This chain uses TRBV19 with TRBJ2-5; weak D call: TRBD2 (6 bases). Germline CDR1 is LNHDA and CDR2 is SQIVND (reference sequence). The CDR3 totals 15 residues. V lost 9 bases and J 4 bases, leaving 21 bases between the germline ends. The CDR3 nucleotides read TGTGCCAGCCGTAGGGCGGGAAGAGTATCAGAGACCCAGTACTTC. The encoded protein is CASRRAGRVSETQYF.

The chain has TRBV27 and TRBJ1-5; TRBD1 matches at 9 bases. Germline CDR1 reads MNHEY; CDR2 reads SMNVEV (reference sequence). The CDR3 is 17 amino acids. V was clipped by 5 bases and J by 1 base; unmatched bases: 9. CDR3 DNA: TGTGCCAGCAGTCATGGGACAGGGCCAGTGAGCAATCAGCCCCAGCATTTT. It is translated as CASSHGTGPVSNQPQHF.

This clone was seen a single time. The V call is TRBV27, the J call TRBJ2-7; TRBD2 might be the D (6 bases). The CDR3 loop spans 15 amino acids. With 8 bases removed from V and 1 base from J, the gap between germline ends came to 18 bases. Germline lookup yields CDR1 MNHEY and CDR2 SMNVEV (reference sequence). The CDR3 here is CASQVGAGDSYEQYF. As DNA, the CDR3 is TGTGCCAGCCAGGTTGGAGCGGGCGATTCCTACGAGCAGTACTTC.

This rearrangement joins TRBV7-9 to TRBJ1-2; the match to TRBD1 covers 7 bases. The length of the CDR3 is 14 residues. Trimming removed 3 bases from V and 2 bases from J; junction bases left unmatched: 3. Germline V gene lookup returns CDR1 SEHNR and CDR2 FQNEAQ (reference sequence). CDR3 DNA: TGTGCCAGCAGCTTCGGGGACAGCAACTATGGCTACACCTTC. Translated, it gives CASSFGDSNYGYTF. Based on the CDR3 plus reference TRBV7-9 and TRBJ1-2, the full variable domain is DTGVSQNPRHKITKRGQNVTFRCDPISEHNRLYWYRQTLGQGPEFLTYFQNEAQLEKSRLLSDRFSAERPKGSFSTLEIQRTEQGDSAMYLCASSFGDSNYGYTFGSGTRLTVV.

The rearrangement links TRBV13 to TRBJ2-4; 11 bases align to TRBD1. The trim removed 3 bases at V and 2 bases at J, leaving 6 bases unmatched. CDR3 length equals 17 residues. In germline, CDR1 is PRHDT, CDR2 FYEKMQ (reference sequence). The CDR3 DNA reads TGTGCCAGCAGCTTTTTTGGGACAGGGGGTTCCAAAAACATTCAGTACTTC. This sequence encodes CASSFFGTGGSKNIQYF. The variable domain in full, completed from reference TRBV13 and TRBJ2-4, reads AAGVIQSPRHLIKEKRETATLKCYPIPRHDTVYWYQQGPGQDPQFLISFYEKMQSDKGSIPDRFSAQQFSDYHSELNMSSLELGDSALYFCASSFFGTGGSKNIQYFGAGTRLSVL.

The chain employs TRBV11-2 and TRBJ2-7, with unresolved D. Between the trimmed V and J ends, which lost 7 bases and 6 bases, there was a span of 13 bases. CDR3 size: 12 residues. Looked up from germline, CDR1 is SGHAT and CDR2 is FQNNGV. Here the CDR3 DNA reads TGTGCCAGCAACTTTCTCCCCGGCGAGCAGTACTTC. Residues: CASNFLPGEQYF.

The chain couples TRBV5-1 to TRBJ2-1; 14 bases are a match to TRBD2. Germline CDR1 is SGHRS and CDR2 is YFSETQ. V shed 5 bases and J 10 bases; nucleotides not matched to a gene: 8. The CDR3 has 15 amino acids. CDR3 sequence reads: CASRSGTSGRGEQFF. DNA of the CDR3: TGCGCCAGCAGGTCCGGGACTAGCGGGAGAGGCGAGCAGTTCTTC.

This rearrangement joins TRBV19 to TRBJ2-5; D remains unclear. The CDR3 is 17 amino acids. V was cut by 2 bases and J by 4 bases, with 20 bases left in between. Per germline, CDR1 LNHDA and CDR2 SQIVND (reference sequence). CDR3 coding DNA: TGTGCCAGTAGTATAACTTCCCAGGATGGAGTGGGAGAGACCCAGTACTTC. It encodes CASSITSQDGVGETQYF.

The rearrangement joins TRBV7-8 to TRBJ2-1; 9 bases align to TRBD1. Trimming took 7 bases from V and 2 from J; bases not matched to a gene: 6. The CDR3 is 15 amino acids. CDR1 is SGHVS and CDR2 is FQNEAQ in the germline V gene. The CDR3 region is CASNGQGRTYNEQFF. The CDR3 region has the DNA TGTGCCAGCAACGGACAGGGGCGAACCTACAATGAGCAGTTCTTC.

This chain connects TRBV13 to TRBJ1-1; weak D call: TRBD1 (5 bases). The length of the CDR3 is 14 residues. The germline V and J ends were trimmed by 3 bases and 1 base, with 9 bases remaining between them. In germline, CDR1 is PRHDT, CDR2 FYEKMQ (reference sequence). CDR3 DNA: TGTGCCAGCAGCTTCAGGGACCGGAACACTGAAGCTTTCTTT. This translates into CASSFRDRNTEAFF.

The genes are TRBV7-9 and TRBJ2-7; D possibly corresponds to TRBD2 (6 bases). V lost 4 bases, J lost 5 bases, and 18 bases lay in between. The CDR3 has 15 amino acids. The germline V gene has CDR1 SEHNR and CDR2 FQNEAQ (reference sequence). The CDR3 region is CASSSTTGVYHEQYF. In nucleotides, the CDR3 is TGTGCCAGCAGCTCGACTACGGGAGTTTACCACGAGCAGTACTTC.

This rearrangement joins TRBV29-1 to TRBJ2-1; 8 nucleotides line up with TRBD2. The CDR3 loop spans 15 amino acids. Germline V gene sequence: CDR1 SQVTM, CDR2 ANQGSEA. V lost 0 bases, J lost 8 bases, and 9 bases stayed unmatched. The CDR3 region has the DNA TGCAGCGTTGAAGAAAGGGCGGGAGGTTCACATGAGCAGTTCTTC. Its protein product is CSVEERAGGSHEQFF.

The chain is built from TRBV13 and TRBJ2-7; 8 nucleotides line up with TRBD1. The trim removed 5 bases at V and 6 bases at J, leaving 12 bases unmatched. This CDR3 is built from 15 residues. Germline assignment: CDR1 PRHDT and CDR2 FYEKMQ (reference sequence). CDR3 amino acids: CASSLGWTGRGEQYF. CDR3 bases: TGTGCCAGCAGCCTGGGCTGGACAGGGAGAGGCGAGCAGTACTTC.

This chain links TRBV14 with TRBJ1-1, with D unclear. The germline V gene encodes CDR1 SGHDN and CDR2 FVKESK. The CDR3 length is 16 residues. Trimming left V 2 bases short and J 0 bases short, with 13 bases between. CDR3: CASSQWGSIVNTEAFF. In nucleotides, the CDR3 is TGTGCCAGCAGCCAATGGGGATCTATAGTGAACACTGAAGCTTTCTTT.

With regard to this clone: The identical CDR3 is also encoded by other nucleotide sequences in the sample. The V and J genes are TRBV4-2 and TRBJ2-1; 9 nucleotides agree with TRBD2. The CDR3 is 17 residues long. Trimming removed 0 bases from V and 4 bases from J; junction bases left unmatched: 7. In germline, CDR1 is LGHNA, CDR2 YNFKEQ. CDR3 sequence: CASSQDLLAGGYNEQFF. Here the CDR3 DNA reads TGTGCCAGCAGCCAAGATCTACTAGCGGGCGGGTACAATGAGCAGTTCTTC.

This clone turned up a few times. This sequence joins TRBV7-9 and TRBJ1-1; D unresolved. With 5 bases removed from V and 1 base from J, the gap between germline ends came to 8 bases. The length of the CDR3 is 13 residues. The V gene's germline CDR1 is SEHNR and CDR2 FQNEAQ (reference sequence). The CDR3 DNA follows: TGTGCCAGCAGCCGTCCACCGAACACTGAAGCTTTCTTT. Amino acids: CASSRPPNTEAFF.

The V call is TRBV9, the J call TRBJ1-2; D is unclear. The CDR3 extends over 12 amino acids. Per germline, CDR1 SGDLS and CDR2 YYNGEE. V lost 3 bases and J lost 4, with 7 bases in between. The CDR3 is CASSGAPYGYTF. CDR3 sequence (DNA): TGTGCCAGCAGCGGGGCGCCCTATGGCTACACCTTC. Supplemented by reference TRBV9 and TRBJ1-2, the full variable domain reads DSGVTQTPKHLITATGQRVTLRCSPRSGDLSVYWYQQSLDQGLQFLIQYYNGEERAKGNILERFSAQQFPDLHSELNLSSLELGDSALYFCASSGAPYGYTFGSGTRLTVV.

V is TRBV6-5 and J is TRBJ2-5; D is possibly TRBD2 (6 bases). V was cut by 1 base and J by 0 bases, with 9 bases left in between. The CDR3 is made up of 15 amino acids. Germline V lookup: CDR1 MNHEY, CDR2 SVGAGI. CDR3 DNA: TGTGCCAGCAGTTACTGGTCGGGGGACCAAGAGACCCAGTACTTC. Translation: CASSYWSGDQETQYF.

The rearrangement joins TRBV6-1 to TRBJ2-1, with D tentatively TRBD1 or TRBD2 (5 bases each). The V and J ends lost 6 bases and 2 bases respectively, with 14 bases between them. This CDR3 is 15 amino acids long. Germline CDR1 is MNHNS and CDR2 is SASEGT. DNA of the CDR3: TGTGCCAGCAGCGTGCCGAGGGGAACCTACAATGAGCAGTTCTTC. This translates into CASSVPRGTYNEQFF.

A single count supports this clone. V gene TRBV4-2 combines with J gene TRBJ2-1; D possibly matches TRBD1 or TRBD2 (5 bases each). Per the germline V gene, CDR1 is LGHNA and CDR2 is YNFKEQ. The V end lost 2 bases, the J end lost 9 bases, and 23 bases lay between the germline ends. CDR3 length: 17 residues. Here the CDR3 DNA reads TGTGCCAGCAGCCAATCGCAGATAGCCCCTAGTGGGGGTGAGCAGTTCTTC. Translation: CASSQSQIAPSGGEQFF.

V gene TRBV7-9 combines with J gene TRBJ1-1; possible D gene TRBD1, 6 bases. The CDR3 runs to 14 residues. V lost 3 bases and J lost 8, with 16 bases in between. Germline CDR1 and CDR2: SEHNR and FQNEAQ (reference sequence). The CDR3 DNA reads TGTGCCAGCAGCTTTCCAGGGGCCGGGCGAGAAGCTTTCTTT. It codes for CASSFPGAGREAFF. The variable domain in full, with the rest retrieved from reference TRBV7-9 and TRBJ1-1, is DTGVSQNPRHKITKRGQNVTFRCDPISEHNRLYWYRQTLGQGPEFLTYFQNEAQLEKSRLLSDRFSAERPKGSFSTLEIQRTEQGDSAMYLCASSFPGAGREAFFGQGTRLTVV.